This TCR beta chain was sequenced in a study of T cell changes during pregnancy in multiple sclerosis. The germline V gene encodes CDR1 SGHTS and CDR2 YDEGEE. The CDR3 has 17 residues. V lost 4 bases to trimming and J lost 2 bases; unmatched junction nucleotides: 10. TCRdb keeps only in-frame clones here, not all; method: immunoSEQ multiplex PCR. The sample records tens of thousands of clones, about nine tenths being singletons. This chain joins TRBV5-8 and TRBJ2-2; 8 bases align to TRBD1. The receptor was isolated from a female donor in good health, enrolled as a control in a pregnancy study. The material sequenced was CD4+ T cells from peripheral blood mononuclear cells, taken after pregnancy. CDR3 in DNA: TGTGCCAGCAGCCCGCGACGAGGGACAGGAAACACCGGGGAGCTGTTTTTT. As protein: CASSPRRGTGNTGELFF.